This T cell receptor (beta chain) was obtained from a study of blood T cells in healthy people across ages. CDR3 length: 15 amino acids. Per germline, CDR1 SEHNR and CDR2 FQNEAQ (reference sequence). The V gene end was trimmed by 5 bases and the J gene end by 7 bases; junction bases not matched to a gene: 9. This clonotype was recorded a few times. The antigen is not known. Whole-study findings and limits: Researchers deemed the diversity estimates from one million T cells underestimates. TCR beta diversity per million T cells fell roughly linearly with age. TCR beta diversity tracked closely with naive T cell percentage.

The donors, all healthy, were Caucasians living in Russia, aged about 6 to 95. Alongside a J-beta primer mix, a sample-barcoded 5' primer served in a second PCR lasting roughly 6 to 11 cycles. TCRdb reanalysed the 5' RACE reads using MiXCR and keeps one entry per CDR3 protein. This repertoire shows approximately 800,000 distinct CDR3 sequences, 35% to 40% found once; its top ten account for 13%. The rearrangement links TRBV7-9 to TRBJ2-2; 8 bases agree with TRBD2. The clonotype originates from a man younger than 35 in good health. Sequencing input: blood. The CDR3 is CASSKPGLVVGELFF. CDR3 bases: TGTGCCAGCAGCAAACCGGGACTAGTTGTCGGGGAGCTGTTTTTT.